This T cell receptor beta chain was obtained from a study of control samples from healthy donors and cancer patients. In germline, CDR1 is LNHDA, CDR2 SQIVND (reference sequence). V was pared by 8 bases and J by 12 bases, with 29 bases between. The CDR3 covers 16 residues. TCRdb's copy holds only in-frame clones and misses some; the assay was immunoSEQ multiplex PCR. In the table there are about 15,000 clones, approximately 87% of which are singletons. Sequencing was carried out using PBMCs. This TCR derives from a woman in her sixties or seventies with colorectal cancer. The rearrangement joins TRBV19 to TRBJ1-5, with a tentative D call TRBD1 (5 bases). This CDR3 reads CASGVEGPQRIRDQHF. The DNA for the CDR3 is TGTGCCAGTGGGGTGGAGGGCCCGCAGAGAATCAGGGACCAGCATTTT.